This T cell receptor (beta chain) was found in a study of cytomegalovirus exposure and HLA in healthy donors. At the level of the study: Unique TCRs numbering some 80 million, obtained from HLA-typed donors, made up an early data release.

Study-wide points: Productive status was seen about 87% or about 30% of the time for most TCR beta V segments in an earlier analysis. The investigators catalogued some 150 TCR beta chains as cytomegalovirus-associated. A later analysis revealed that TCR association rates differed between HLA loci, peaking at DRB1 and bottoming out at HLA-C.

The PCR contained 60 Vbeta and 13 Jbeta primers. Some clones are missing from TCRdb's copy, which holds only in-frame ones; the method was immunoSEQ multiplex PCR. The table has about 170,000 clones, roughly 84% seen once. CDR1 is SNHLY and CDR2 is FYNNEI in the germline V gene. Trimming took 5 bases from V and 2 from J; bases not matched to a gene: 12. The CDR3 consists of 16 residues. A remark on this clone: Its antigen remains unknown.

The clonotype originates from a boy younger than 10 in good health and CMV-seronegative. The sequenced material came from PBMCs. V usage is TRBV2 and J usage is TRBJ2-7; TRBD2 aligns across 7 bases. The CDR3: CASSSSTSAEPYEQYF. For the CDR3, the DNA is TGTGCCAGCAGTTCTAGCACTAGCGCAGAACCCTACGAGCAGTACTTC.